This TCR beta chain appears in the sequencing data of a study of breast tumors, draining lymph nodes, adjacent tissues. Study findings and constraints: Tumor T cell lymph node origin was a supported hypothesis, not proven. Luminal-like breast cancer showed significantly higher tumor–nontumor repertoire similarity than basal-like. Tumor TCR diversity was below lymph nodes but above nontumor tissue.

The junction had 15 bases not matched to a gene; V was cut back by 7 bases and J by 8 bases. Germline CDR1 and CDR2: SGHNT and YENEEA. The CDR3 runs to 16 residues. TCRdb re-analysed the multiplex PCR reads in MiXCR, keeping a single row per CDR3 protein. This sample has more than 10,000 distinct CDR3 sequences, with roughly 60% found just once. On this clonotype itself: Its antigen is unknown.

The gene calls are TRBV11-3 and TRBJ1-4; 8 bases fit TRBD1. The clonotype comes from a female donor with breast cancer. Some clones in this sample may be carry-over from other donors' samples. Material: tumor-adjacent breast tissue. CDR3 nucleotide sequence: TGTGCCAGCACCAAGACAGGGGATAGGGGGGGGGAAAAACTGTTTTTT. Its protein is CASTKTGDRGGEKLFF.